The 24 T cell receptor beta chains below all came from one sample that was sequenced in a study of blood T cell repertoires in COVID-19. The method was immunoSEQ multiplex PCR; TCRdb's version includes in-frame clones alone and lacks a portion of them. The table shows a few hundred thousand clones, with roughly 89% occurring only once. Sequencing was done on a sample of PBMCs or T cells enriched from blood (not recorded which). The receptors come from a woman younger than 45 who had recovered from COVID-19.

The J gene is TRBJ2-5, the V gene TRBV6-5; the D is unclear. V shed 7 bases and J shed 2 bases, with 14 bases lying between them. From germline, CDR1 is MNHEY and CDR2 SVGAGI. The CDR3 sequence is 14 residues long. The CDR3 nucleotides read TGTGCCAGCAATCGACTTACCCAACAAGAGACCCAGTACTTC. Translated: CASNRLTQQETQYF.

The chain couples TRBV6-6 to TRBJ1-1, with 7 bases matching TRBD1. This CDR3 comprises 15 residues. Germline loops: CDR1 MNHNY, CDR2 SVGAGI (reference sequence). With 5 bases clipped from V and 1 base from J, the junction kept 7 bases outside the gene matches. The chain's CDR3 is CASSPQGSGNTEAFF. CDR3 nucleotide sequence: TGTGCCAGCAGTCCACAGGGGAGTGGGAACACTGAAGCTTTCTTT.

The CDR3 DNA is TGCGCCAGCAGCCCCGTGAGGGTAGCGGGAGCCAATGAGCAGTTCTTC. Its protein product is CASSPVRVAGANEQFF. The chain has TRBV5-1 and TRBJ2-1, with TRBD2 matching over 9 bases. The CDR3 contains 16 residues. The ends lost 4 bases at V and 6 bases at J; junction bases unmatched: 11. Germline V CDR1 and CDR2: SGHRS, YFSETQ.

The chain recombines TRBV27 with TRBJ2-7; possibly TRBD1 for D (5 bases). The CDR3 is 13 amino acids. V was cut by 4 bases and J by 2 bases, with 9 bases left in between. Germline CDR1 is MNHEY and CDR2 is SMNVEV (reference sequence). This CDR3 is CASSSGQPYEQYF. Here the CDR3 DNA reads TGTGCCAGCAGTTCCGGACAACCCTACGAGCAGTACTTC.

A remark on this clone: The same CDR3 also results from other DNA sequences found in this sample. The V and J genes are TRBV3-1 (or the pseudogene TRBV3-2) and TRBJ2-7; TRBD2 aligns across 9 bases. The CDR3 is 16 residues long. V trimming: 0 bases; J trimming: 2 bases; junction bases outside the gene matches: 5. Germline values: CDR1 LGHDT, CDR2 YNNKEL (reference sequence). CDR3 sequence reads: CASSQDLLAGTYEQYF. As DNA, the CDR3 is TGTGCCAGCAGCCAAGATCTGCTAGCGGGAACCTACGAGCAGTACTTC.

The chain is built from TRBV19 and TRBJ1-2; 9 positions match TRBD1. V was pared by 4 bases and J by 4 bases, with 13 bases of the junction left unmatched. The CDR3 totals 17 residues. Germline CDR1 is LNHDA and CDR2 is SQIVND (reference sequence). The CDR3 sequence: CASSSTIAGTGLYGYTF. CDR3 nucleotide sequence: TGTGCCAGTAGTAGTACGATAGCCGGGACAGGGCTCTATGGCTACACCTTC.

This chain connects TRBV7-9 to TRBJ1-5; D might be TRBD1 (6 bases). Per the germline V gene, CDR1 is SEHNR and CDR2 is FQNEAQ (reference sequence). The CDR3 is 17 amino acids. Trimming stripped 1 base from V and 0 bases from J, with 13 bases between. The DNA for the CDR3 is TGTGCCAGCAGCTTAGGGACAGTAGGCGATAGCAATCAGCCCCAGCATTTT. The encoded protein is CASSLGTVGDSNQPQHF.

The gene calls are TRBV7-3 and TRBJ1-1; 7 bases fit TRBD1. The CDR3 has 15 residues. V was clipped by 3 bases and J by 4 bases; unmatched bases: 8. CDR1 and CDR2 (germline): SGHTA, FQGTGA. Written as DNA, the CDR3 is TGTGCCAGCAGCTTCTCGACAGGGTCAGCCACTGAAGCTTTCTTT. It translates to CASSFSTGSATEAFF. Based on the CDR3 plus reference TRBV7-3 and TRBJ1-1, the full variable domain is GAGVSQTPSNKVTEKGKYVELRCDPISGHTALYWYRQSLGQGPEFLIYFQGTGAADDSGLPNDRFFAVRPEGSVSTLKIQRTERGDSAVYLCASSFSTGSATEAFFGQGTRLTVV.

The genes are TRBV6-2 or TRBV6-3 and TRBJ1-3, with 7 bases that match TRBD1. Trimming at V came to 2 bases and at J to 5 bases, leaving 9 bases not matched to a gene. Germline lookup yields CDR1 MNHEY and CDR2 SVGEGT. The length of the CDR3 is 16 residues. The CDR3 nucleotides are TGTGCCAGCAGTTACCGTGGACAGGCAGCCCGAAACACCATATATTTT. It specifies CASSYRGQAARNTIYF.

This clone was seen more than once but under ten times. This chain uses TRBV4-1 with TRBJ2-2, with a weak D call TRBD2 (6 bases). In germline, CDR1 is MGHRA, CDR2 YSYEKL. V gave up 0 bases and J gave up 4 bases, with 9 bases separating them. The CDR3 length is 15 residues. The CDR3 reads CASSQDRGGTGELFF. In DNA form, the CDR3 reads TGCGCCAGCAGCCAAGATCGGGGAGGCACCGGGGAGCTGTTTTTT.

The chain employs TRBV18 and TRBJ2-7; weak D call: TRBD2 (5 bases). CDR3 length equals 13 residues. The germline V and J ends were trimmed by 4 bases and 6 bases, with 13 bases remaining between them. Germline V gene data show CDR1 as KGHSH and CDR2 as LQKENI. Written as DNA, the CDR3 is TGTGCCAGCTCACTTATGTCTAGCCTCGAGCAGTACTTC. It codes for CASSLMSSLEQYF.

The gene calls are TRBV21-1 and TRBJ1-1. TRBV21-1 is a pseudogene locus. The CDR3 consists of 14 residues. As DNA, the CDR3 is TGTGCCAGCAGCAAAGCTGCGATGAACACTGAAGCTTTCTTT. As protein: CASSKAAMNTEAFF.

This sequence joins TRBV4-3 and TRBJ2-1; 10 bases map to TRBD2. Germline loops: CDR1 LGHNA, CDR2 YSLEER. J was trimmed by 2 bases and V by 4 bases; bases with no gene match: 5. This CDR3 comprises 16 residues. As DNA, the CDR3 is TGCGCCAGCAGCCCCGAGCGGGGGGGACCCTACAATGAGCAGTTCTTC. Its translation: CASSPERGGPYNEQFF.

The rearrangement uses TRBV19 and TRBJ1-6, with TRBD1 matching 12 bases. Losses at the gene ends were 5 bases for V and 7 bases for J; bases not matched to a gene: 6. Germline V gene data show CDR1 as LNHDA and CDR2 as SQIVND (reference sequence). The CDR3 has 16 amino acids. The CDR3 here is CASSLRDRGRNSPLHF. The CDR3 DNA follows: TGTGCCAGTAGTCTTCGGGACAGGGGGCGGAATTCACCCCTCCACTTT.

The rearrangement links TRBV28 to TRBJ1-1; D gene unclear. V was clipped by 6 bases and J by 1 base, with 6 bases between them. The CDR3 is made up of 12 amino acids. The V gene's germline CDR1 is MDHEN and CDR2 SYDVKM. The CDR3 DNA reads TGTGCCAGCAGCCCACAGAACACTGAAGCTTTCTTT. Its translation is CASSPQNTEAFF.

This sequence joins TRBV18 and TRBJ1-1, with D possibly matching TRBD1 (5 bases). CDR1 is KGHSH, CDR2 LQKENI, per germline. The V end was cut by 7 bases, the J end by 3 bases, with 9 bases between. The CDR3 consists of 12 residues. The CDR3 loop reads CASLQQDTEAFF. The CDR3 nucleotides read TGTGCCAGCTTACAACAGGACACTGAAGCTTTCTTT.

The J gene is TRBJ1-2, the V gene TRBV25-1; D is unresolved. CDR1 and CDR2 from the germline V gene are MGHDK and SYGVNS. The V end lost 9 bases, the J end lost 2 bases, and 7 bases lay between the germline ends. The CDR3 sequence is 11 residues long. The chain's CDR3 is CASGSNYGYTF. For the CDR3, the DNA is TGTGCCAGTGGCTCAAACTATGGCTACACCTTC.

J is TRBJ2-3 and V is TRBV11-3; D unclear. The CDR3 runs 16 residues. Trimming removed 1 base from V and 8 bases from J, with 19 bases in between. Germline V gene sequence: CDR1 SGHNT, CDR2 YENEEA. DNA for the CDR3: TGTGCCAGCAGCTTAGGAGGCAGCGCCATGGGTGGTACGCAGTATTTT. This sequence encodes CASSLGGSAMGGTQYF. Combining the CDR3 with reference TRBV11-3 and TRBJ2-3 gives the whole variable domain EAGVVQSPRYKIIEKKQPVAFWCNPISGHNTLYWYLQNLGQGPELLIRYENEEAVDDSQLPKDRFSAERLKGVDSTLKIQPAELGDSAVYLCASSLGGSAMGGTQYFGPGTRLTVL.

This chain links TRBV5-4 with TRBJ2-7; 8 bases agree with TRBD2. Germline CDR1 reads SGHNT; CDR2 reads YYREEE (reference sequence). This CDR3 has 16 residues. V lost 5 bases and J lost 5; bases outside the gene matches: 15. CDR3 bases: TGTGCCAGCAGGAGCCCCGGGGGGGAGAATCTTGACGAGCAGTACTTC. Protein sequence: CASRSPGGENLDEQYF. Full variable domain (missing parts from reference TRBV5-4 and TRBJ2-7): ETGVTQSPTHLIKTRGQQVTLRCSSQSGHNTVSWYQQALGQGPQFIFQYYREEENGRGNFPPRFSGLQFPNYSSELNVNALELDDSALYLCASRSPGGENLDEQYFGPGTRLTVT.

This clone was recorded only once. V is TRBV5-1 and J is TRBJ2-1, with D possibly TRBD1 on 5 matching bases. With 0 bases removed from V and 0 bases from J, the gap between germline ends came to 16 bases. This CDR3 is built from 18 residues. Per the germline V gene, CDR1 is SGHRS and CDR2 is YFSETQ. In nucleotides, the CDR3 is TGCGCCAGCAGCTTGGTGGGGCGGCGGCTGAGCTCCTACAATGAGCAGTTCTTC. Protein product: CASSLVGRRLSSYNEQFF.

The CDR3 region is CASSLVDMNTEAFF. In nucleotides, the CDR3 is TGTGCCAGCAGCTTGGTAGATATGAACACTGAAGCTTTCTTT. The chain recombines TRBV5-4 with TRBJ1-1; no definite D call. The germline gives CDR1 SGHNT, CDR2 YYREEE (reference sequence). V dropped 0 bases and J dropped 0 bases, with 6 bases sitting between them. This CDR3 is built from 14 residues.

The CDR3 spells CASSFGTAPDQPQHF. As DNA, the CDR3 is TGTGCCAGCAGTTTCGGGACAGCTCCGGATCAGCCCCAGCATTTT. This chain links TRBV28 with TRBJ1-5; 7 bases line up with TRBD1. The CDR3 covers 15 residues. Germline values: CDR1 MDHEN, CDR2 SYDVKM. Trimming at V came to 3 bases and at J to 5 bases, leaving 7 bases not matched to a gene.

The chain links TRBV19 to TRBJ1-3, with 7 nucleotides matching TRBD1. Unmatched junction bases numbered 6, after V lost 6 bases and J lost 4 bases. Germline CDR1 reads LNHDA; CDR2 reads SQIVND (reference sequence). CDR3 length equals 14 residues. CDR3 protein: CASSLTGAGNTIYF. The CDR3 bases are TGTGCCAGTAGCCTCACAGGGGCCGGAAACACCATATATTTT.

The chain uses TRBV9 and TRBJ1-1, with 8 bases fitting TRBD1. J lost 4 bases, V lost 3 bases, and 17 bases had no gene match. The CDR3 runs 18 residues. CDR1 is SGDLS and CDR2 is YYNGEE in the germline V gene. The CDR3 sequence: CASSATSGTGFFRTEAFF. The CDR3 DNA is TGTGCCAGCAGCGCGACCTCCGGGACAGGTTTTTTCCGCACTGAAGCTTTCTTT.